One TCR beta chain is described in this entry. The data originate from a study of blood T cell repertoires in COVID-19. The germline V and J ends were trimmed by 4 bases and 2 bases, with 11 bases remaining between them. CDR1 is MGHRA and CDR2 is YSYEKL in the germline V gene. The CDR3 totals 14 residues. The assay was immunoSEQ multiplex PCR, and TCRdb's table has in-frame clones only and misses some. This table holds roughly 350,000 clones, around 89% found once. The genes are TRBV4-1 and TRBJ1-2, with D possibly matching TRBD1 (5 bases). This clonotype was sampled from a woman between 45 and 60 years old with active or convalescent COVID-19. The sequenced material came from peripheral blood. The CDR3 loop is CASSPGGGNYGYTF. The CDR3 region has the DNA TGCGCCAGCAGCCCAGGCGGGGGGAACTATGGCTACACCTTC.